This T cell receptor beta chain was observed in a study of multiple sclerosis patients with progressive multifocal leukoencephalopathy. With 0 bases removed from V and 5 bases from J, the gap between germline ends came to 14 bases. Germline lookup yields CDR1 SGHDT and CDR2 YYEEEE. The CDR3 is 15 amino acids. As to time point: time of PML onset. The assay was immunoSEQ multiplex PCR, and TCRdb's table has in-frame clones only and misses some. The repertoire holds approximately 29,000 clones, with around 83% as singletons. The rearrangement links TRBV5-6 to TRBJ1-2; D remains unclear. This sample comprised PBMCs, obtained from a patient treated with natalizumab. The clonotype was recovered from a woman in her 30s with progressive multifocal leukoencephalopathy. Here the CDR3 DNA reads TGTGCCAGCAGCTTGGTTGGGCAACTTCGATATGGCTACACCTTC. Translating gives CASSLVGQLRYGYTF. The full variable domain, rest sourced from reference TRBV5-6 and TRBJ1-2, is DAGVTQSPTHLIKTRGQQVTLRCSPKSGHDTVSWYQQALGQGPQFIFQYYEEEERQRGNFPDRFSGHQFPNYSSELNVNALLLGDSALYLCASSLVGQLRYGYTFGSGTRLTVV.